This paragraph reports one TCR beta chain. Its cognate antigen is unknown. The sample originates from a study of T cell responses to AZD1222 COVID-19 vaccine. In the study overall: Second doses at about 4 or about 12 weeks were pooled.

The repertoire was sequenced with immunoSEQ multiplex PCR; TCRdb's copy has only in-frame clones and lacks some. The sample yields about 130,000 clones, around 90% seen once. Notes on the study in general: The span of vaccine-associated CD4 TCRs extended across spike, with dominance at 160-218 and 743-854. Females outnumbered males among donors, who were mostly white British; clonal diversity was possibly underestimated.

V was trimmed by 0 bases and J by 1 base, leaving 9 bases between them. The germline CDR1 and CDR2 sequences are MNHEY and SMNVEV (reference sequence). The CDR3 is 16 residues long. V is TRBV27 and J is TRBJ2-2; perhaps TRBD1 as D (6 bases). The receptor's source is an adult in good health. The sequenced sample was peripheral blood, obtained on day 0 of AZD1222 vaccination. DNA of the CDR3: TGTGCCAGCAGTTTATCCCCAGGGGTGAACACCGGGGAGCTGTTTTTT. Translating gives CASSLSPGVNTGELFF.